This T cell receptor beta chain was captured by sequencing in a study of cytomegalovirus exposure and HLA in healthy donors. Whole-study context: Out of about 179 million T cells, an earlier analysis found more than 95 million unique TCR beta sequences in total. Study-level results: One later analysis reportedly identified an Asian-associated ancestry cluster that showed fewer N-insertions than the approximately 670-donor mean. Specificity of a few CMV-associated chains for CMV antigens was verified in vitro.

Only a few counts were recorded for this clone. Antigen: not known. Germline V gene data show CDR1 as SGHRS and CDR2 as YFSETQ. V lost 5 bases, J lost 7 bases, and 6 bases stayed unmatched. The CDR3 loop spans 13 amino acids. The primer mix had 60 Vbeta and 13 Jbeta primers. Assay: immunoSEQ multiplex PCR; the TCRdb copy retains only in-frame clones and omits some. Among approximately 150,000 clones, roughly a tenth were seen once, and the ten largest hold 1.8%. This rearrangement joins TRBV5-1 to TRBJ1-3; 7 bases agree with TRBD1. The origin of this receptor is a male donor in good health and CMV-seronegative. What was sequenced was PBMCs. CDR3 sequence (DNA): TGCGCCAGCAGAGAGACAGGGTCGAACACCATATATTTT. Its protein is CASRETGSNTIYF.